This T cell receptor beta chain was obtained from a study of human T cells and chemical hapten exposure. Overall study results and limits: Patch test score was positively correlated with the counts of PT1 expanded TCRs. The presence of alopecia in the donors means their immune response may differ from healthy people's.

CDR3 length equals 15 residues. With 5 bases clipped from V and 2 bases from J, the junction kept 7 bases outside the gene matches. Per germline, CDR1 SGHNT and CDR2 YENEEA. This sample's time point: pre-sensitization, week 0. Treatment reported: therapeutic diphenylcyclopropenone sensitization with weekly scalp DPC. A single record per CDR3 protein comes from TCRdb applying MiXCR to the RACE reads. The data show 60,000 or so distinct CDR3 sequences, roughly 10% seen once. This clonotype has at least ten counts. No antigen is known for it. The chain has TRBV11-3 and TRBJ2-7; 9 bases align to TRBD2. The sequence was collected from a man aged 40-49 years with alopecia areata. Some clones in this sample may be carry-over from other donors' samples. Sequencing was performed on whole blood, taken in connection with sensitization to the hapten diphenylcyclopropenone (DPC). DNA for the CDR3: TGTGCCAGCAGCGTGACTAGCGGAGCCACCTACGAGCAGTACTTC. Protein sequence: CASSVTSGATYEQYF.